The 30 T cell receptor beta chains reported below all come from one sample, sequenced in a study of OX40 agonist ivuxolimab in advanced cancers. The assay was immunoSEQ multiplex PCR, and TCRdb's table has in-frame clones only and misses some. This repertoire shows under 45,000 clones, around four fifths found once; its top ten account for approximately 2.4%. The input for sequencing was CD4+ or CD8+ T cells sorted from blood, taken in a trial of the OX40 agonist ivuxolimab. Every receptor here comes from an adult with an advanced solid tumor such as melanoma, head and neck, liver or kidney cancer.

A few counts support this clone. The rearrangement links TRBV2 to TRBJ1-2, with D hard to call. V lost 7 bases to trimming and J lost 3 bases, with 9 bases between them. This CDR3 region has 12 residues. Germline CDR1 reads SNHLY; CDR2 reads FYNNEI. The DNA of the CDR3 is TGTGCCAGCACGTGGGTGGACTATGGCTACACCTTC. Amino acids: CASTWVDYGYTF. Together with reference TRBV2 and TRBJ1-2, the CDR3 gives the full variable domain: EPEVTQTPSHQVTQMGQEVILRCVPISNHLYFYWYRQILGQKVEFLVSFYNNEISEKSEIFDDQFSVERPDGSNFTLKIRSTKLEDSAMYFCASTWVDYGYTFGSGTRLTVV.

The rearrangement uses TRBV15 and TRBJ2-1, with D perhaps matching TRBD2 (6 bases). The CDR3 contains 13 residues. Trimming removed 0 bases at V and 11 bases at J, with 11 bases between. Per germline, CDR1 LNHNV and CDR2 YYDKDF (reference sequence). The DNA of the CDR3 is TGTGCCACCAGCAGAGATACGGGAGCTCAGCAGTTCTTC. It translates to CATSRDTGAQQFF.

J is TRBJ2-3 and V is TRBV5-6; D remains unclear. Looked up from germline, CDR1 is SGHDT and CDR2 is YYEEEE. CDR3 length: 17 amino acids. V was cut by 0 bases and J by 1 base, with 15 bases left in between. The CDR3 region has the DNA TGTGCCAGCAGCTTGGTGGCCTCCTCCCGTGGCACAGATACGCAGTATTTT. Protein product: CASSLVASSRGTDTQYF.

The CDR3 is CAWEKGWAGGNTEAFF. In DNA form, the CDR3 reads TGTGCCTGGGAGAAGGGATGGGCAGGGGGGAACACTGAAGCTTTCTTT. The chain carries TRBV30 and TRBJ1-1, with 7 bases aligning to TRBD1. J gave up 1 base and V 5 bases, and 13 bases lay outside the gene matches. The germline CDR1 and CDR2 sequences are GTSNPN and SVGIG (reference sequence). The CDR3 sequence is 16 residues long. Full variable domain (rest looked up from reference TRBV30 and TRBJ1-1): SQTIHQWPATLVQPVGSPLSLECTVEGTSNPNLYWYRQAAGRGLQLLFYSVGIGQISSEVPQNLSASRPQDRQFILSSKKLLLSDSGFYLCAWEKGWAGGNTEAFFGQGTRLTVV.

This chain links TRBV27 with TRBJ2-7; 7 bases match TRBD1. CDR1 MNHEY and CDR2 SMNVEV come from the germline V gene (reference sequence). The CDR3 spans 14 residues. The V and J ends lost 8 bases and 3 bases, in that order; junction bases with no gene match: 10. DNA for the CDR3: TGTGCCAGCCCCACCGCGGACAGGCTCTACGAGCAGTACGTC. Residues: CASPTADRLYEQYV.

Concerning this clone: At one of its ends the junction is not consistent with the germline gene, which may arise from a read error. V gene TRBV14 combines with J gene TRBJ2-7; 7 bases align to TRBD1. This CDR3 has 12 amino acids. Germline CDR1 SGHDN, CDR2 FVKESK. As DNA, the CDR3 is TGTGCCAGCAGCAAAGTCCATGGGACAGCTTCCTTC. This sequence encodes CASSKVHGTASF.

V usage is TRBV5-1 and J usage is TRBJ1-1; 9 bases match TRBD1. From germline, CDR1 is SGHRS and CDR2 YFSETQ. The CDR3 sequence is 13 residues long. Trimming took 4 bases from V and 8 from J; bases not matched to a gene: 6. The CDR3 here is CASSPWDREEAFF. The CDR3 DNA sequence: TGCGCCAGCAGCCCATGGGACAGGGAAGAAGCTTTCTTT.

The chain has TRBV2 and TRBJ1-6, with D possibly being TRBD1 (6 bases). The CDR3 loop spans 15 amino acids. Germline loops: CDR1 SNHLY, CDR2 FYNNEI. V was shortened by 0 bases and J by 8 bases, with 11 bases between the two germline ends. CDR3 DNA sequence: TGTGCCAGCAGTGAAGCTGGAGGGGGAGATTCACCCCTCCACTTT. It specifies CASSEAGGGDSPLHF.

The rearrangement joins TRBV19 to TRBJ1-5; no clear D. The CDR3 runs to 15 residues. Germline V gene data show CDR1 as LNHDA and CDR2 as SQIVND (reference sequence). Trimming removed 3 bases from V and 6 bases from J, with 15 bases in between. CDR3 sequence: CASSIGRSVGQPQHF. The CDR3 DNA reads as TGTGCCAGTAGTATCGGCAGGTCCGTCGGTCAGCCCCAGCATTTT. Full variable domain (missing parts from reference TRBV19 and TRBJ1-5): DGGITQSPKYLFRKEGQNVTLSCEQNLNHDAMYWYRQDPGQGLRLIYYSQIVNDFQKGDIAEGYSVSREKKESFPLTVTSAQKNPTAFYLCASSIGRSVGQPQHFGDGTRLSIL.

The chain couples TRBV5-1 to TRBJ2-5; D possibly corresponds to TRBD2 (6 bases). Per germline, CDR1 SGHRS and CDR2 YFSETQ. This CDR3 comprises 14 residues. The ends were cut back, 3 bases at V and 3 bases at J, with 12 bases in the middle. DNA of the CDR3: TGCGCCAGCAGCTATAGCGGAAGGGAAGAGACCCAGTACTTC. This codes for CASSYSGREETQYF.

The gene calls are TRBV2 and TRBJ2-5; D gene uncertain. Germline values: CDR1 SNHLY, CDR2 FYNNEI. The CDR3 runs to 12 residues. Deletions cut 6 bases from V and 1 base from J, with 6 bases between. The chain's CDR3 is CASRVGQETQYF. The CDR3 DNA reads as TGTGCCAGCAGAGTCGGCCAAGAGACCCAGTACTTC.

This chain joins TRBV14 and TRBJ1-2, with unresolved D. Germline CDR1 and CDR2: SGHDN and FVKESK. V dropped 1 base and J dropped 1 base, with 7 bases sitting between them. The CDR3 spans 14 residues. The CDR3 DNA follows: TGTGCCAGCAGCCAAGTTTCAAATAACTATGGCTACACCTTC. Translation: CASSQVSNNYGYTF.

The sample holds a few counts of this clone. The V and J genes are TRBV11-2 and TRBJ2-1, with TRBD2 matching over 11 bases. In germline, CDR1 is SGHAT, CDR2 FQNNGV. The CDR3 is 15 amino acids. V was clipped by 1 base and J by 7 bases; unmatched bases: 3. CDR3 DNA sequence: TGTGCCAGCAGCTTAGTGGCTAGCGGGAGGAATGAGCAGTTCTTC. Protein product: CASSLVASGRNEQFF.

This clone has just a few counts. This chain connects TRBV27 to TRBJ2-3; D unclear. The CDR3 is made up of 14 amino acids. The germline CDR1 and CDR2 sequences are MNHEY and SMNVEV (reference sequence). The V end was cut by 3 bases, the J end by 0 bases, with 7 bases between. The CDR3 coding sequence is TGTGCCAGCAGTTTCCAGGACAGCACAGATACGCAGTATTTT. Protein product: CASSFQDSTDTQYF.

This clone turned up a few times. The V and J genes are TRBV19 and TRBJ2-4; D is possibly TRBD1 or TRBD2 (5 bases each). V shed 3 bases and J shed 7 bases, with 13 bases lying between them. This CDR3 spans 14 amino acids. CDR1 and CDR2 (germline): LNHDA, SQIVND (reference sequence). The CDR3 DNA reads TGTGCCAGTAGTATGGGAACGGGACGGAACATTCAGTACTTC. This translates into CASSMGTGRNIQYF.

The rearrangement links TRBV4-2 to TRBJ1-4, with D tentatively TRBD1 (6 bases). The CDR3 totals 17 residues. V was pared by 6 bases and J by 4 bases, with 21 bases between. Germline CDR1 is LGHNA and CDR2 is YNFKEQ. The chain's CDR3 is CASRRGVGGQNNEKLFF. CDR3 DNA sequence: TGTGCCAGCAGGAGAGGGGTAGGCGGACAGAATAATGAAAAACTGTTTTTT.

The chain uses TRBV30 and TRBJ2-3, with D unclear. The CDR3 extends over 11 amino acids. Germline lookup yields CDR1 GTSNPN and CDR2 SVGIG (reference sequence). The V end lost 0 bases, the J end lost 7 bases, and 5 bases lay between the germline ends. The CDR3 region is CAWSVQNTQYF. Written as DNA, the CDR3 is TGTGCCTGGAGTGTACAAAATACGCAGTATTTT.

The chain is built from TRBV27 and TRBJ2-2; 10 bases align to TRBD2. Losses at the gene ends were 7 bases for V and 3 bases for J; bases not matched to a gene: 5. CDR3 length: 15 amino acids. The germline CDR1 and CDR2 sequences are MNHEY and SMNVEV (reference sequence). The DNA of the CDR3 is TGTGCCAGCAAAAGAGCGGGAGGGGACACCGGGGAGCTGTTTTTT. Its protein product is CASKRAGGDTGELFF.

The chain recombines TRBV30 with TRBJ1-2, with no clear D. This CDR3 region has 13 residues. CDR1 is GTSNPN and CDR2 is SVGIG in the germline V gene (reference sequence). V lost 3 bases and J lost 5, with 13 bases in between. CDR3 in DNA: TGTGCCTGGAGCGGAGGCAGGACTTATGGCTACACCTTC. As protein: CAWSGGRTYGYTF.

CDR3 nucleotides: TGTGCCAGCAGTCGGGGCGGCCTATTCTACGAGCAGTACTTC. As protein: CASSRGGLFYEQYF. The J gene is TRBJ2-7, the V gene TRBV27, with D perhaps being TRBD1 or TRBD2 (5 bases each). Looked up from germline, CDR1 is MNHEY and CDR2 is SMNVEV (reference sequence). The CDR3 contains 14 residues. V was pared by 5 bases and J by 3 bases, with 14 bases between.

The gene calls are TRBV29-1 and TRBJ2-1; 7 nucleotides agree with TRBD2. The CDR3 has 13 amino acids. Losses at the gene ends were 0 bases for V and 14 bases for J; bases not matched to a gene: 10. Looked up from germline, CDR1 is SQVTM and CDR2 is ANQGSEA. CDR3: CSVEEHFGTNKFF. The CDR3 nucleotides are TGCAGCGTTGAAGAGCACTTTGGGACTAATAAGTTCTTC.

The CDR3 sequence is CASSGAGQGWAEAFF. The DNA for the CDR3 is TGTGCCAGCAGCGGAGCGGGACAGGGGTGGGCTGAAGCTTTCTTT. V is TRBV7-2 and J is TRBJ1-1; TRBD1 agrees at 10 bases. The junction had 9 bases not matched to a gene; V was cut back by 5 bases and J by 6 bases. Germline CDR1 reads SGHTA; CDR2 reads FQGNSA. The CDR3 extends over 15 amino acids.

The rearrangement uses TRBV19 and TRBJ1-1; no clear D. The CDR3 sequence is 15 residues long. Germline assignment: CDR1 LNHDA and CDR2 SQIVND (reference sequence). V dropped 7 bases and J dropped 1 base, with 16 bases sitting between them. CDR3 region: CASTRDHDRNTEAFF. CDR3 bases: TGTGCCAGTACTCGAGACCATGATCGGAACACTGAAGCTTTCTTT.

With regard to this clone: A read error may produce the germline difference seen at one junction end. The genes are TRBV7-2 and TRBJ2-7; 7 positions agree with TRBD1. Per germline, CDR1 SGHTA and CDR2 FQGNSA. The length of the CDR3 is 14 residues. The CDR3: CAGSQRQGSYEQYF. In nucleotides, the CDR3 is TGTGCCGGCAGCCAGAGACAGGGCTCCTACGAGCAGTACTTC.

The rearrangement links TRBV5-4 to TRBJ2-7; the D is unclear. The CDR3 runs to 13 residues. The germline V and J ends were trimmed by 0 bases and 0 bases, with 4 bases remaining between them. Germline CDR1 is SGHNT and CDR2 is YYREEE (reference sequence). In DNA form, the CDR3 reads TGTGCCAGCAGCTTGGGGTTCTCCTACGAGCAGTACGTC. It encodes CASSLGFSYEQYV.

The CDR3 is CASSLLGGGQPQHF. DNA of the CDR3: TGTGCCAGCAGTCTGTTGGGGGGAGGACAGCCCCAGCATTTT. The V and J genes are TRBV27 and TRBJ1-5, with D possibly TRBD1 on 5 matching bases. CDR3 length: 14 residues. Trimming left V 5 bases short and J 7 bases short, with 15 bases between. Looked up from germline, CDR1 is MNHEY and CDR2 is SMNVEV (reference sequence).

The rearrangement uses TRBV2 and TRBJ2-5; D remains unclear. The germline CDR1 and CDR2 sequences are SNHLY and FYNNEI. The CDR3 contains 11 residues. With 6 bases removed from V and 5 bases from J, the gap between germline ends came to 7 bases. The CDR3: CASRATETQYF. The CDR3 bases are TGTGCCAGCAGGGCCACGGAGACCCAGTACTTC.

The genes are TRBV6-6 and TRBJ2-1; unclear D gene. V lost 2 bases to trimming and J lost 9 bases, with 5 bases between them. This CDR3 is built from 11 residues. CDR1 is MNHNY, CDR2 SVGAGI, per germline (reference sequence). CDR3 loop: CASSYVSEQFF. The CDR3 nucleotides are TGTGCCAGCAGTTACGTCTCTGAGCAGTTCTTC.

The chain employs TRBV18 and TRBJ1-2; D might be TRBD1 (6 bases). With 3 bases removed from V and 2 bases from J, the gap between germline ends came to 10 bases. CDR1 is KGHSH and CDR2 is LQKENI in the germline V gene. The CDR3 extends over 14 amino acids. The CDR3 spells CASSPGRGNYGYTF. CDR3 in DNA: TGTGCCAGCTCACCCGGCAGGGGAAACTATGGCTACACCTTC.

The chain carries TRBV27 and TRBJ2-7; tentatively, D is TRBD1 (6 bases). V was trimmed by 5 bases and J by 5 bases, leaving 16 bases between them. This CDR3 region has 14 residues. Germline values: CDR1 MNHEY, CDR2 SMNVEV (reference sequence). The chain's CDR3 is CASSLGRGFHEQYF. The DNA of the CDR3 is TGTGCCAGCAGTCTGGGCAGGGGTTTCCACGAGCAGTACTTC.